The 3 T cell receptor beta chains given below trace back to one sample, sequenced in a study of shared clonotypes between healthy human individuals. Profiling relied on immunoSEQ multiplex PCR, and the TCRdb table lists in-frame clones only, not all of them. In the table there are 2.3 million or so clones, 93% of which are singletons. Sequencing was done on a sample of naive CD4+ T cells from PBMCs. Sample subset: CD45RA+ positively selected. These receptors were obtained from a young man in good health. Some clones in this sample may be carry-over from other donors' samples.

This chain uses TRBV28 with TRBJ1-3; D gene ambiguous. V was pared by 7 bases and J by 1 base, with 14 bases between. The CDR3 is made up of 15 amino acids. In germline, CDR1 is MDHEN, CDR2 SYDVKM. CDR3 protein: CASTRNGRSGNTIYF. CDR3 in DNA: TGTGCCAGCACTCGGAACGGGCGATCTGGAAACACCATATATTTT.

The V and J genes are TRBV5-1 and TRBJ1-4; TRBD1 is a possible D gene (6 bases). Looked up from germline, CDR1 is SGHRS and CDR2 is YFSETQ. CDR3 length: 15 amino acids. V dropped 0 bases and J dropped 6 bases, with 12 bases sitting between them. CDR3 region: CASSLESGVYEKLFF. CDR3 in DNA: TGCGCCAGCAGCTTGGAGTCAGGGGTTTATGAAAAACTGTTTTTT.

The chain uses TRBV6-1 and TRBJ2-2; tentatively, D is TRBD2 (5 bases). CDR1 and CDR2 (germline): MNHNS, SASEGT. V lost 3 bases and J 5 bases, leaving 13 bases between the germline ends. The CDR3 spans 15 residues. The CDR3 protein is CASSEMRVVTGELFF. The DNA of the CDR3 is TGTGCCAGCAGTGAGATGAGGGTGGTGACCGGGGAGCTGTTTTTT.